A selection of T cell receptor beta chains follows, all from one sample in a study of T cells in localized non-small cell lung cancer. Sequenced by immunoSEQ multiplex PCR; TCRdb stores in-frame clones only, minus some. Counted here are about 77,000 clones, 88% occurring once; the ten biggest clones make up around 20%. The source was peripheral blood, collected before any cancer treatment. The receptors shown here come from a woman aged 35 to 70 with stage I squamous cell lung carcinoma. The CDR3 runs from the conserved cysteine through the conserved F or W. The order of the fields is D gene, CDR3 length, J gene, clone size, V gene, CDR3 protein, CDR3 DNA. The D gene is left open where the match is weak. For some rows the clone size is stated as once, few or many, or as a class when expanded; others skip it.

TRBD1,15,TRBJ1-1,.,TRBV5-6,CASSGQTGARTEAFF,TGTGCCAGCAGCGGGCAAACAGGGGCACGGACTGAAGCTTTCTTT
TRBD1,13,TRBJ1-2,.,TRBV19,CASREQGYYGYTF,TGTGCCAGTAGGGAACAGGGGTACTATGGCTACACCTTC
TRBD1,13,TRBJ1-1,.,TRBV30,CAWQTGGNTEAFF,TGTGCCTGGCAGACAGGGGGCAACACTGAAGCTTTCTTT
TRBD1,15,TRBJ1-4,.,TRBV5-4,CASSLAGQESEKLFF,TGTGCCAGCAGCTTGGCCGGACAGGAGTCGGAAAAACTGTTTTTT
.,12,TRBJ2-7,.,TRBV5-6,CASSIGPTKEYF,TGTGCCAGCAGCATCGGACCCACCAAGGAGTACTTC
.,13,TRBJ1-1,.,TRBV19,CASNGNMNTEAFF,TGTGCCAGTAACGGAAACATGAACACTGAAGCTTTCTTT
.,18,TRBJ1-2,few,TRBV11-2,CASSPDVDFTSRSYGYTF,TGTGCCAGCAGCCCAGACGTGGACTTCACTTCCCGCTCCTATGGCTACACCTTC
.,11,TRBJ1-1,.,TRBV2,CASLSQGPAFF,TGTGCCAGCCTCAGTCAGGGTCCAGCTTTCTTT
.,12,TRBJ2-5,.,TRBV30,CAWSPARETQYF,TGTGCCTGGAGTCCTGCCCGGGAGACCCAGTACTTC
TRBD1,12,TRBJ2-7,.,TRBV19,CATRDRNYEQYF,TGTGCCACCCGGGACAGGAACTACGAGCAGTACTTC
.,17,TRBJ1-3,.,TRBV27,CASSFPYGRDSGNTIYF,TGTGCCAGCAGTTTTCCGTATGGACGGGACTCTGGAAACACCATATATTTT
.,16,TRBJ2-5,.,TRBV7-9,CASSRYKGVQQETQYF,TGTGCCAGCAGCCGTTACAAGGGGGTCCAGCAAGAGACCCAGTACTTC
.,15,TRBJ1-1,.,TRBV19,CASRPQGTENTEAFF,TGTGCCAGCCGGCCGCAAGGGACGGAGAACACTGAAGCTTTCTTT
.,14,TRBJ1-2,.,TRBV6-5,CASTRTGTNYGYTF,TGTGCCAGCACCCGTACCGGGACAAACTATGGCTACACCTTC
.,12,TRBJ2-7,.,TRBV5-1,CASSLKQNEQYF,TGCGCCAGCAGCTTGAAGCAAAATGAGCAGTACTTC